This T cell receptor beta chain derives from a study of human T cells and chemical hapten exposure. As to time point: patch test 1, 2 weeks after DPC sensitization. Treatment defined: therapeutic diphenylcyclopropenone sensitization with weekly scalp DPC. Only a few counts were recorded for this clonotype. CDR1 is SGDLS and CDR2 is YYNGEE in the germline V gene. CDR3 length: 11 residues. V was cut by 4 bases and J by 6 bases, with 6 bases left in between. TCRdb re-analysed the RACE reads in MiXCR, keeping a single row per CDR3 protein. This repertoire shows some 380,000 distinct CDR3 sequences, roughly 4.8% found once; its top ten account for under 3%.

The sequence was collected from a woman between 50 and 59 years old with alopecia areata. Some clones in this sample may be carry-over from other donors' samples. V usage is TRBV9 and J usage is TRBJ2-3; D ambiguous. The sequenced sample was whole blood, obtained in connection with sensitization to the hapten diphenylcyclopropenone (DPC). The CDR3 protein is CASSSDDTQYF. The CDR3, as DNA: TGTGCCAGCAGCTCGGACGATACGCAGTATTTT.